This T cell receptor (beta chain) was recorded in a study of blood T cell repertoires in COVID-19. Here immunoSEQ multiplex PCR was the method, and the copy in TCRdb shows in-frame clones only, minus some. The sample records around 100,000 clones, 87% being singletons. The TCR originated in a man between 25 and 39 years old in a cohort sampled during active COVID-19. Sequencing was carried out using peripheral blood.

The CDR3 spells CASSPQRGLSYNEQFF. The DNA for the CDR3 is TGTGCCAGCAGTCCCCAAAGGGGACTCAGCTACAATGAGCAGTTCTTC. The V call is TRBV28, the J call TRBJ2-1, with a possible D match to TRBD2 (6 bases). The V gene's germline CDR1 is MDHEN and CDR2 SYDVKM. Trimming took off 5 bases at V and 3 bases at J, with 17 bases between the two ends. CDR3 size: 16 residues.